The rows below give T cell receptor beta chains drawn from one sample of a study of OX40 agonist ivuxolimab in advanced cancers. Clones were sequenced by immunoSEQ multiplex PCR, and TCRdb holds only the in-frame ones, with some missing. The sample has 20,000 to 30,000 clones; just over 90% are singletons. The starting material was CD4+ or CD8+ T cells sorted from blood, obtained in a trial of the OX40 agonist ivuxolimab. These receptor sequences come from an adult with an advanced solid tumor such as melanoma, head and neck, liver or kidney cancer. The CDR3 runs from the conserved cysteine through the conserved F or W. Fields, in order: J gene, clone size, D gene, V gene, CDR3 DNA, CDR3 protein. D genes are given only for firm matches. Expanded clones get a size class; other rows say once, few or many, or leave the size out.

j_gene: TRBJ2-1; abundance: -; d_gene: TRBD2; v_gene: TRBV4-1; CDR3nt: TGCGCCAGCAGCCACCCACTAGCGGGGAAGAGGAATGAGCAGTTCTTC; CDR3aa: CASSHPLAGKRNEQFF
j_gene: TRBJ1-3; abundance: -; d_gene: -; v_gene: TRBV6-6; CDR3nt: TGTGCCAGCAGTTACGCCCCGGGGGGTGGAAACACCATATATTTT; CDR3aa: CASSYAPGGGNTIYF
j_gene: TRBJ2-7; abundance: -; d_gene: -; v_gene: TRBV11-3; CDR3nt: TGTGCCAGCAGCTTAGTTCTTGGACTTGAGTACGAGCAGTACTTC; CDR3aa: CASSLVLGLEYEQYF
j_gene: TRBJ2-3; abundance: -; d_gene: -; v_gene: TRBV7-6; CDR3nt: TGTGCCAGCAGCTTAGCTGGGGCTATCGATACGCAGTATTTT; CDR3aa: CASSLAGAIDTQYF
j_gene: TRBJ2-7; abundance: -; d_gene: -; v_gene: TRBV2; CDR3nt: TGTGCCAGCAGTCCAGTTGGGCAGGGCCAGCAGTACTTC; CDR3aa: CASSPVGQGQQYF
j_gene: TRBJ2-7; abundance: -; d_gene: TRBD2; v_gene: TRBV28; CDR3nt: TGTGCCAGCAGGGTTGGGGGGGACCCCTACGAGCAGTACTTC; CDR3aa: CASRVGGDPYEQYF
j_gene: TRBJ2-5; abundance: -; d_gene: TRBD1; v_gene: TRBV6-6; CDR3nt: TGTGCCAGCATAGCGCAGGCAGGGGGCGGAAAGACCCAGTACTTC; CDR3aa: CASIAQAGGGKTQYF
j_gene: TRBJ2-5; abundance: -; d_gene: -; v_gene: TRBV6-6; CDR3nt: TGTGCCAGCAGTTACAGCCGGCGGGAGACCCAGTACTTC; CDR3aa: CASSYSRRETQYF
j_gene: TRBJ2-3; abundance: -; d_gene: TRBD1; v_gene: TRBV9; CDR3nt: TGTGCCAGCAGCGCGCGCCTGTATAAGGGGGCGCTGGGGACAGATACGCAGTATTTT; CDR3aa: CASSARLYKGALGTDTQYF
j_gene: TRBJ1-1; abundance: -; d_gene: -; v_gene: TRBV2; CDR3nt: TGTGCCAGCATTTGGGCGGGGGAAGCTTTCTTT; CDR3aa: CASIWAGEAFF
j_gene: TRBJ1-6; abundance: -; d_gene: -; v_gene: TRBV6-1; CDR3nt: TGTGCCAGCAGTGAACTAACGGACGGAGCCTATTCACCCCTCCACTTT; CDR3aa: CASSELTDGAYSPLHF
j_gene: TRBJ2-1; abundance: -; d_gene: TRBD2; v_gene: TRBV11-1; CDR3nt: TGTGCCAGCAGCCCGGGGGGGACTATGTCCTACAATGAGCAGTTCTTC; CDR3aa: CASSPGGTMSYNEQFF
j_gene: TRBJ2-3; abundance: -; d_gene: TRBD2; v_gene: TRBV6-1; CDR3nt: TGTGCCAGCAGTGTCGGAGCGGGGGTTGGGGGTACGCAGTATTTT; CDR3aa: CASSVGAGVGGTQYF
j_gene: TRBJ2-7; abundance: -; d_gene: -; v_gene: TRBV5-4; CDR3nt: TGTGCCAGCAGCTTGGAGGGCACCGAGCAGTACTTC; CDR3aa: CASSLEGTEQYF
j_gene: TRBJ2-7; abundance: once; d_gene: -; v_gene: TRBV7-1; CDR3nt: TGTGCCAGCAGCGCCGGACTCTACGAGCAGTACTTC; CDR3aa: CASSAGLYEQYF
j_gene: TRBJ1-1; abundance: -; d_gene: TRBD1; v_gene: TRBV6-6; CDR3nt: TGTGCCAGCAGAGAATCGACAGGGGCTGGCACTGAAGCTTTCTTT; CDR3aa: CASRESTGAGTEAFF
j_gene: TRBJ2-5; abundance: -; d_gene: TRBD1; v_gene: TRBV28; CDR3nt: TGTGCCAGCAGCCCGACCCTCGACAGGGACCAAGAGACCCAGTACTTC; CDR3aa: CASSPTLDRDQETQYF
j_gene: TRBJ1-2; abundance: -; d_gene: TRBD1; v_gene: TRBV6-4; CDR3nt: TGTGCCAGCAGTGACCGGACAGGGTACGGCTACACCTTC; CDR3aa: CASSDRTGYGYTF
j_gene: TRBJ2-3; abundance: few; d_gene: TRBD2; v_gene: TRBV11-2; CDR3nt: TGTGCCAGCAGCTTAGCGGGGGGGCGCCCAGATACGCAGTATTTT; CDR3aa: CASSLAGGRPDTQYF
j_gene: TRBJ2-7; abundance: -; d_gene: TRBD1; v_gene: TRBV7-3; CDR3nt: TGTGCCAGCAGCTTAACCGGGACAGAGGGCGAGCAGTACTTC; CDR3aa: CASSLTGTEGEQYF
j_gene: TRBJ1-1; abundance: -; d_gene: -; v_gene: TRBV25-1; CDR3nt: TGTGCCAGCACCAACATTCTCGCTGAAGCTTTCTTT; CDR3aa: CASTNILAEAFF
j_gene: TRBJ1-1; abundance: once; d_gene: -; v_gene: TRBV5-1; CDR3nt: TGCGCCAGCAGCTTGCAACGGGCAGACACTGAAGCTTTCTTT; CDR3aa: CASSLQRADTEAFF
j_gene: TRBJ2-5; abundance: -; d_gene: -; v_gene: TRBV18; CDR3nt: TGTGCCAGCTCACCCCCTGGGGGAATTGGATGGGAGACCCAGTACTTC; CDR3aa: CASSPPGGIGWETQYF
j_gene: TRBJ1-6; abundance: -; d_gene: -; v_gene: TRBV12-2; CDR3nt: TGTGCAAGTCGCTTTAGCGCCAGAACCTATAATTCACCCCTCCACTTT; CDR3aa: CASRFSARTYNSPLHF
j_gene: TRBJ2-7; abundance: -; d_gene: TRBD1; v_gene: TRBV5-1; CDR3nt: TGCGCCAGCAGCTCGACCGGGACAGGGTTCGACGAGCAGTACTTC; CDR3aa: CASSSTGTGFDEQYF
j_gene: TRBJ2-1; abundance: -; d_gene: TRBD2; v_gene: TRBV10-3; CDR3nt: TGTGCCATCAGTGAGGTGACTAGCGCGAATGAGCAGTTCTTC; CDR3aa: CAISEVTSANEQFF
j_gene: TRBJ2-7; abundance: -; d_gene: -; v_gene: TRBV2; CDR3nt: TGTGCCAGCAGTTTACAGGGAATAGGCTACGAGCAGTACTTC; CDR3aa: CASSLQGIGYEQYF
j_gene: TRBJ2-6; abundance: -; d_gene: -; v_gene: TRBV5-6; CDR3nt: TGTGCCAGCAGCCCGCAAGGACAGAGCGGGGCCAACGTCCTGACTTTC; CDR3aa: CASSPQGQSGANVLTF
j_gene: TRBJ2-4; abundance: -; d_gene: -; v_gene: TRBV7-9; CDR3nt: TGTGCCAGCAGCTCCGTGGGGGGCACCAAAAACATTCAGTACTTC; CDR3aa: CASSSVGGTKNIQYF
j_gene: TRBJ1-1; abundance: -; d_gene: -; v_gene: TRBV5-3; CDR3nt: TGTGCCAGAAGCGCCGGGAAGACGAAGAACACTGAAGCTTTCTTT; CDR3aa: CARSAGKTKNTEAFF
j_gene: TRBJ1-5; abundance: -; d_gene: -; v_gene: TRBV9; CDR3nt: TGTGCCAGCAGCGTTGGGGGGGGGATGAATCAGCCCCAGCATTTT; CDR3aa: CASSVGGGMNQPQHF
j_gene: TRBJ2-3; abundance: once; d_gene: TRBD2; v_gene: TRBV9; CDR3nt: TGTGCCAGCAGCTTGACTAGCGGGCGCACAGATACGCAGTATTTT; CDR3aa: CASSLTSGRTDTQYF
j_gene: TRBJ2-5; abundance: -; d_gene: TRBD1; v_gene: TRBV6-6; CDR3nt: TGTGCCAGCAGCCTCCCTACAGGGGGCTGGGAGACCCAGTACTTC; CDR3aa: CASSLPTGGWETQYF
j_gene: TRBJ1-1; abundance: -; d_gene: -; v_gene: TRBV5-6; CDR3nt: TGTGCCAGCAGCCCCCATCGGGGGAGCACTGAAGCTTTCTTT; CDR3aa: CASSPHRGSTEAFF
j_gene: TRBJ2-5; abundance: -; d_gene: -; v_gene: TRBV4-3; CDR3nt: TGCGCCAGCAGCCAAGGGTGGAGTGAAGAGACCCAGTACTTC; CDR3aa: CASSQGWSEETQYF
j_gene: TRBJ2-7; abundance: few; d_gene: -; v_gene: TRBV6-1; CDR3nt: TGTGCCAGCAGTGAAGGATCGGGAGCGCCCTACGAGCAGTACTTC; CDR3aa: CASSEGSGAPYEQYF
j_gene: TRBJ1-3; abundance: once; d_gene: -; v_gene: TRBV18; CDR3nt: TGTGCCAGCTCACAGGGGACCTCTGGAAACACCATATATTTT; CDR3aa: CASSQGTSGNTIYF
j_gene: TRBJ2-1; abundance: -; d_gene: TRBD2; v_gene: TRBV5-5; CDR3nt: TGTGCCAGCAGCTTGTACGGGACTAGCTACAATGAGCAGTTCTTC; CDR3aa: CASSLYGTSYNEQFF
j_gene: TRBJ2-4; abundance: -; d_gene: -; v_gene: TRBV5-4; CDR3nt: TGTGCCAGCAGCCCGGACGGGTACTTC; CDR3aa: CASSPDGYF
j_gene: TRBJ1-4; abundance: -; d_gene: -; v_gene: TRBV6-1; CDR3nt: TGTGCCACCTCGACAGGCGCCTTTGAAAAACTGTTTTTT; CDR3aa: CATSTGAFEKLFF
j_gene: TRBJ1-2; abundance: -; d_gene: -; v_gene: TRBV27; CDR3nt: TGTGCCAGCAGTTTCGAGGGTAATGGCTACACCTTC; CDR3aa: CASSFEGNGYTF
j_gene: TRBJ2-2; abundance: few; d_gene: TRBD2; v_gene: TRBV19; CDR3nt: TGTGCCAGTAGTATAGATCCCCCAGGGCGGGGGAGCGTTATGAACACCGGGGAGCTGTTTTTT; CDR3aa: CASSIDPPGRGSVMNTGELFF
j_gene: TRBJ2-3; abundance: -; d_gene: -; v_gene: TRBV7-9; CDR3nt: TGTGCCAGCAGCTCTGCAGACACAGATACGCAGTATTTT; CDR3aa: CASSSADTDTQYF
j_gene: TRBJ1-1; abundance: -; d_gene: -; v_gene: TRBV19; CDR3nt: TGTGCCAGCCAGGGTTACCGGGGGACTGAAGCTTTCTTT; CDR3aa: CASQGYRGTEAFF
j_gene: TRBJ2-7; abundance: -; d_gene: TRBD1; v_gene: TRBV19; CDR3nt: TGTGCCAGTAGAAGGGACAGCACTAGCTCCTACGAGCAGTACTTC; CDR3aa: CASRRDSTSSYEQYF
j_gene: TRBJ2-5; abundance: -; d_gene: TRBD2; v_gene: TRBV4-1; CDR3nt: TGCGCCAGCAGCCAAGACATGGGATTAGCGGGGGGACAAGAGACCCAGTACTTC; CDR3aa: CASSQDMGLAGGQETQYF
j_gene: TRBJ2-7; abundance: -; d_gene: -; v_gene: TRBV27; CDR3nt: TGTGCCAGCAGCTTACAGGGACCCACCTACGAGCAGTACTTC; CDR3aa: CASSLQGPTYEQYF
j_gene: TRBJ2-7; abundance: -; d_gene: -; v_gene: TRBV7-9; CDR3nt: TGTGCCAGCAGCTTAATGTCCGAGGGTGACTACGAGCAGTACTTC; CDR3aa: CASSLMSEGDYEQYF
j_gene: TRBJ1-1; abundance: few; d_gene: -; v_gene: TRBV10-3; CDR3nt: TGTGCCATCAGTGACCAGGGAGACGGGAACACTGAAGCTTTCTTT; CDR3aa: CAISDQGDGNTEAFF
j_gene: TRBJ2-7; abundance: few; d_gene: -; v_gene: TRBV2; CDR3nt: TGTGCCAGCAGGGACTACTCCTACGAGCAGTACTTC; CDR3aa: CASRDYSYEQYF
j_gene: TRBJ1-1; abundance: -; d_gene: TRBD1; v_gene: TRBV5-1; CDR3nt: TGCGCCAGCAGCTTCCTCGGGACAGGGAATACTGAAGCTTTCTTT; CDR3aa: CASSFLGTGNTEAFF
j_gene: TRBJ2-3; abundance: -; d_gene: -; v_gene: TRBV9; CDR3nt: TGTGCCAGCAGCGTTACTACTAGCACAGATACGCAGTATTTT; CDR3aa: CASSVTTSTDTQYF
j_gene: TRBJ2-1; abundance: -; d_gene: -; v_gene: TRBV7-2; CDR3nt: TGTGCCAGCAGCTTCATATACAATGAGCAGTTCTTC; CDR3aa: CASSFIYNEQFF
j_gene: TRBJ2-7; abundance: -; d_gene: TRBD1; v_gene: TRBV28; CDR3nt: TGTGCCAGCAGTTACAGGACAGGCAGCTCCTACGAGCAGTACTTC; CDR3aa: CASSYRTGSSYEQYF
j_gene: TRBJ2-7; abundance: -; d_gene: TRBD1; v_gene: TRBV7-9; CDR3nt: TGTGCCAGCAGCGGGGGCTGGGACAGTCTCTCCTACGAGCAGTACTTC; CDR3aa: CASSGGWDSLSYEQYF
j_gene: TRBJ2-3; abundance: -; d_gene: -; v_gene: TRBV19; CDR3nt: TGTGCCAGTAGTATTTGGGGACGGCCTCCAGATACGCAGTATTTT; CDR3aa: CASSIWGRPPDTQYF
j_gene: TRBJ1-1; abundance: -; d_gene: -; v_gene: TRBV10-3; CDR3nt: TGTGCCATCAGTGCGGACGGGAACACTGAAGCTTTCTTT; CDR3aa: CAISADGNTEAFF